What follows is one T cell receptor beta chain and its context. Its antigen remains unidentified. V was pared by 5 bases and J by 1 base, with 13 bases between. CDR3 length equals 15 residues. CDR1 and CDR2 (germline): SGHDT, YYEEEE. PCR was performed using 60 Vbeta and 13 Jbeta primers. Using immunoSEQ multiplex PCR, the repertoire was profiled, and TCRdb retains in-frame clones only, with some absent. The sample carries 100,000 to 150,000 clones, over 15% recorded once. This record comes from a study of cytomegalovirus exposure and HLA in healthy donors. Overall study findings and caveats: The number of N-insertions in an Asian-associated ancestry cluster was reportedly below the approximately 700-donor mean in a later analysis.

Sequencing was carried out using PBMCs. The rearrangement joins TRBV5-6 to TRBJ2-1; no reliable D call. This receptor was taken from a female donor in good health and CMV-seropositive. As DNA, the CDR3 is TGTGCCAGCAGGAGCGACCCCTCATCCTACAATGAGCAGTTCTTC. This encodes CASRSDPSSYNEQFF.